The 17 T cell receptor beta chains reported below all come from one sample, sequenced in a study of human T cells and chemical hapten exposure. TCRdb re-analysed the RACE reads in MiXCR, keeping a single row per CDR3 protein. The table records over 150,000 distinct CDR3 sequences, roughly 26% of them present only once. Time point reported: patch test 3, about 24 weeks after DPC sensitization. Sample treatment: therapeutic diphenylcyclopropenone sensitization with weekly scalp DPC. This specimen consisted of whole blood, obtained in connection with sensitization to the hapten diphenylcyclopropenone (DPC). These receptors were collected from a woman under 30 with alopecia areata. Some clones in this sample may be carry-over from other donors' samples.

This rearrangement joins TRBV7-3 to TRBJ2-7; possibly TRBD1 for D (6 bases). The V end was cut by 4 bases, the J end by 5 bases, with 9 bases between. Germline values: CDR1 SGHTA, CDR2 FQGTGA. This CDR3 is 12 amino acids long. The CDR3: CASSSQGHEQYF. Here the CDR3 DNA reads TGTGCCAGCAGCTCCCAGGGGCACGAGCAGTACTTC. The full variable domain, in which reference TRBV7-3 and TRBJ2-7 provide the parts outside the CDR3, is GAGVSQTPSNKVTEKGKYVELRCDPISGHTALYWYRQSLGQGPEFLIYFQGTGAADDSGLPNDRFFAVRPEGSVSTLKIQRTERGDSAVYLCASSSQGHEQYFGPGTRLTVT.

The chain carries TRBV20-1 and TRBJ1-1; D is possibly TRBD1 (5 bases). The V gene lost 5 bases and the J gene lost 0 bases, with 25 bases spanning the gap. The CDR3 covers 18 residues. Germline CDR1 and CDR2: DFQATT and SNEGSKA (reference sequence). CDR3 region: CSARGLGQGGSMNTEAFF. CDR3 coding DNA: TGCAGTGCTCGTGGCCTGGGTCAGGGCGGTTCCATGAACACTGAAGCTTTCTTT.

V and J are TRBV18 and TRBJ2-7; D gene ambiguous. The CDR3 length is 14 residues. Germline V CDR1 and CDR2: KGHSH, LQKENI. Trimming left V 4 bases short and J 1 base short, with 11 bases between. The CDR3 here is CASSLRTVSYEQYF. DNA for the CDR3: TGTGCCAGCTCACTGAGGACGGTTTCCTACGAGCAGTACTTC.

J is TRBJ2-2 and V is TRBV10-3, with 9 bases matching TRBD2. V was pared by 11 bases and J by 7 bases, with 5 bases of the junction left unmatched. There are 12 residues in the CDR3. Germline CDR1 ENHRY, CDR2 SYGVKD. The CDR3 DNA reads as TGTGCCTCTAGCGGGACGGGCGGGGAGCTGTTTTTT. Translation: CASSGTGGELFF.

This clonotype was recorded a few times. The rearrangement links TRBV15 to TRBJ2-7, with D unresolved. The V gene lost 0 bases and the J gene lost 1 base, with 13 bases spanning the gap. From germline, CDR1 is LNHNV and CDR2 YYDKDF (reference sequence). The CDR3 totals 16 residues. The CDR3 loop is CATSRDAGPRSYEQYF. DNA of the CDR3: TGTGCCACCAGCAGAGATGCAGGACCCCGTTCCTACGAGCAGTACTTC.

This chain joins TRBV4-3 and TRBJ1-4, with D unclear. CDR1 is LGHNA and CDR2 is YSLEER in the germline V gene. This CDR3 is built from 16 residues. Trimming removed 0 bases at V and 5 bases at J, with 13 bases between. The CDR3 spells CASSQDIDPGNEKLFF. Here the CDR3 DNA reads TGCGCCAGCAGCCAAGATATTGACCCAGGCAATGAAAAACTGTTTTTT.

A few counts support this clonotype. The V and J genes are TRBV27 and TRBJ2-2, with D perhaps matching TRBD1 (6 bases). The CDR3 is made up of 15 amino acids. Looked up from germline, CDR1 is MNHEY and CDR2 is SMNVEV (reference sequence). V shed 5 bases and J shed 4 bases, with 14 bases lying between them. Here the CDR3 reads CASSITGSLTGELFF. As DNA, the CDR3 is TGTGCCAGCAGTATAACAGGGAGCCTCACCGGGGAGCTGTTTTTT.

The V and J genes are TRBV20-1 and TRBJ2-2, with D perhaps assigned TRBD1 or TRBD2 (5 bases each). V was cut by 8 bases and J by 1 base, with 14 bases left in between. The CDR3 runs 14 residues. The V gene's germline CDR1 is DFQATT and CDR2 SNEGSKA (reference sequence). CDR3 loop: CSLLGRKNTGELFF. CDR3 DNA sequence: TGCAGTTTATTGGGACGAAAGAACACCGGGGAGCTGTTTTTT.

This clonotype was counted a few times. The gene calls are TRBV5-1 and TRBJ2-1; 7 nucleotides align to TRBD2. There are 15 residues in the CDR3. V was pared by 0 bases and J by 4 bases, with 4 bases of the junction left unmatched. CDR1 SGHRS and CDR2 YFSETQ come from the germline V gene. CDR3 nucleotides: TGCGCCAGCAGCTTGGAGGCTAGCGGTTACAATGAGCAGTTCTTC. Amino acids: CASSLEASGYNEQFF.

This clonotype was seen a few times. The chain couples TRBV5-1 to TRBJ1-6; the D gene is possibly TRBD1 (5 bases). The CDR3 has 16 amino acids. Germline V gives CDR1 SGHRS, CDR2 YFSETQ. V was pared by 1 base and J by 10 bases, with 18 bases between. The DNA for the CDR3 is TGCGCCAGCAGCTTGTCCCCGGGGGATCAAGGATCACCCCTCCACTTT. This gives the protein CASSLSPGDQGSPLHF.

The chain employs TRBV9 and TRBJ2-3; TRBD2 aligns across 12 bases. This CDR3 is built from 16 residues. Germline V gene sequence: CDR1 SGDLS, CDR2 YYNGEE. With V trimmed by 4 bases and J by 2 bases, 5 bases remained unmatched. CDR3 sequence (DNA): TGTGCCAGCAGCCCCGGGACTAGCGGGTTCACAGATACGCAGTATTTT. Translating gives CASSPGTSGFTDTQYF.

The chain has TRBV10-3 and TRBJ2-1; 7 nucleotides line up with TRBD1. Germline V gene data show CDR1 as ENHRY and CDR2 as SYGVKD. The CDR3 totals 14 residues. V lost 4 bases, J lost 8 bases, and 8 bases stayed unmatched. The CDR3 bases are TGTGCCATCAGTGGGGGCGAGGGGGCATATGAGCAGTTCTTC. Its protein is CAISGGEGAYEQFF.

V and J are TRBV9 and TRBJ1-5; tentative D call: TRBD1 (5 bases). CDR1 SGDLS and CDR2 YYNGEE come from the germline V gene. The CDR3 has 14 residues. Trimming cost V 5 bases and J 3 bases, with 12 bases left between them. The CDR3 is CASSRTGNNQPQHF. The CDR3 coding sequence is TGTGCCAGCAGTAGAACAGGTAACAATCAGCCCCAGCATTTT. Together with reference TRBV9 and TRBJ1-5, the CDR3 gives the full variable domain: DSGVTQTPKHLITATGQRVTLRCSPRSGDLSVYWYQQSLDQGLQFLIQYYNGEERAKGNILERFSAQQFPDLHSELNLSSLELGDSALYFCASSRTGNNQPQHFGDGTRLSIL.

This chain uses TRBV20-1 with TRBJ2-3, with 11 bases lining up with TRBD2. CDR1 is DFQATT, CDR2 SNEGSKA, per germline (reference sequence). The J segment lost 3 bases and the V segment lost 4 bases, leaving 3 bases of the junction unmatched. The CDR3 sequence is 14 residues long. DNA for the CDR3: TGCAGTGCTAAAATAGCGGGGGGGACAGATACGCAGTATTTT. It translates to CSAKIAGGTDTQYF.

The chain carries TRBV20-1 and TRBJ2-7; 10 bases match TRBD2. Germline V gives CDR1 DFQATT, CDR2 SNEGSKA (reference sequence). Trimming cost V 3 bases and J 0 bases; bases outside gene matches: 5. The CDR3 consists of 15 residues. The CDR3 is CSARDLAGASYEQYF. Here the CDR3 DNA reads TGCAGTGCTAGGGACCTAGCGGGGGCCTCCTACGAGCAGTACTTC.

This clonotype is a singleton in its sample. The CDR3 loop reads CASSFQLYDEQYF. For the CDR3, the DNA is TGTGCCAGCAGCTTTCAGTTGTACGACGAGCAGTACTTC. The chain recombines TRBV7-7 with TRBJ2-7; D gene uncertain. The CDR3 totals 13 residues. The V and J ends lost 3 bases and 5 bases respectively, with 11 bases between them. Germline V gene sequence: CDR1 SSHAT, CDR2 FNYEAQ (reference sequence).

At least ten counts were recorded for this clonotype. The chain carries TRBV24-1 and TRBJ1-2, with 7 bases aligning to TRBD1. V lost 3 bases and J lost 8; bases outside the gene matches: 2. CDR3 length equals 12 residues. Germline values: CDR1 KGHDR, CDR2 SFDVKD. In DNA, the CDR3 is TGTGCCACCAGTGATGGGGGACAGGGCTACACCTTC. This encodes CATSDGGQGYTF.